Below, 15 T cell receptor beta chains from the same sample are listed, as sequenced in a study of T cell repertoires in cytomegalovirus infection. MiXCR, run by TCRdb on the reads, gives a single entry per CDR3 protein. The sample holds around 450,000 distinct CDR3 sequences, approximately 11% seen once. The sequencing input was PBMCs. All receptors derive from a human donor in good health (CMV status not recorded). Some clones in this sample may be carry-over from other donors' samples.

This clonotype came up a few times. CDR3 nucleotides: TGTGCCAGCAGCCAAGAACATAGGACTAGCGGGGGTCCCCAAGAGACCCAGTACTTC. Its protein product is CASSQEHRTSGGPQETQYF. The chain combines TRBV3-1 with TRBJ2-5, with 13 nucleotides matching TRBD2. The V and J ends lost 0 bases and 1 base, in that order; junction bases with no gene match: 8. Germline V lookup: CDR1 LGHDT, CDR2 YNNKEL (reference sequence). The CDR3 runs to 19 residues.

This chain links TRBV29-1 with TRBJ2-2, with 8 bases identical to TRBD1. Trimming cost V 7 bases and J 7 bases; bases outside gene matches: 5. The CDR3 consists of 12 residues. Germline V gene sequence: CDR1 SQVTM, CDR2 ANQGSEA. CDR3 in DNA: TGCAGCGCAGAGACAGGGGTCGGGGAGCTGTTTTTT. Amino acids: CSAETGVGELFF.

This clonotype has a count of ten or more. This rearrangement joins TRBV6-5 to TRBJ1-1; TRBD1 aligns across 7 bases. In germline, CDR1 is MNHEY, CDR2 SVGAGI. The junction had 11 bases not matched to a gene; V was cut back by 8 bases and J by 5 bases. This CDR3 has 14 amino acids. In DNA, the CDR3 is TGTGCCAGCGTCGGGAGGGGGCCAGAAACTGAAGCTTTCTTT. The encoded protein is CASVGRGPETEAFF.

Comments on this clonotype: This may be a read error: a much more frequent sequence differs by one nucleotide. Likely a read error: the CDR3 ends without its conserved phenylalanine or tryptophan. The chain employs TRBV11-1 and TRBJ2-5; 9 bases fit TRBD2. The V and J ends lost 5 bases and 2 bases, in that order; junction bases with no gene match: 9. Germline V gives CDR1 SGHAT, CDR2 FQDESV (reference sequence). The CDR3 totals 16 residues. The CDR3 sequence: CASSHGLARGQETQYY. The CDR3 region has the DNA TGTGCCAGCAGCCACGGACTAGCGAGGGGACAAGAGACCCAGTACTAC.

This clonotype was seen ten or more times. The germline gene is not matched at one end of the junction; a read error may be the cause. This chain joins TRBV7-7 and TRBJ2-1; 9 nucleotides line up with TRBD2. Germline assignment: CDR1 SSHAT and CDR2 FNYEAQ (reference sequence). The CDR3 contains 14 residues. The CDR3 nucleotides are TGTGCTAGCAGCCCGACTAGCGGCTACAATGAGCAGTTCTTC. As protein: CASSPTSGYNEQFF.

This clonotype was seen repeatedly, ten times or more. The CDR3 bases are TGTGCCAGCAGTGAAAGGGGCCGTCAGCCCCAGCATTTT. It encodes CASSERGRQPQHF. V is TRBV6-1 and J is TRBJ1-5, with D possibly matching TRBD1 (5 bases). The CDR3 contains 13 residues. V dropped 2 bases and J dropped 6 bases, with 8 bases sitting between them. The germline V gene encodes CDR1 MNHNS and CDR2 SASEGT.

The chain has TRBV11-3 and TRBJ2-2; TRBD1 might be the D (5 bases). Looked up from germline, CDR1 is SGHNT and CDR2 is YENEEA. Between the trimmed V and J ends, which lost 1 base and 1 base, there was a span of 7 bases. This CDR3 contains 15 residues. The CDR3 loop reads CASSLARENTGELFF. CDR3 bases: TGTGCCAGCAGCTTAGCCAGGGAGAACACCGGGGAGCTGTTTTTT.

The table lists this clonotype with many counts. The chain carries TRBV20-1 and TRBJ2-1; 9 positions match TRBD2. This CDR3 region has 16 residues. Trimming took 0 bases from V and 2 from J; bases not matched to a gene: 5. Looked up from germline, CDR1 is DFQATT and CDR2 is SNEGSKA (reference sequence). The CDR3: CSARDKTSGTYNEQFF. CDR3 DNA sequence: TGCAGTGCTAGAGATAAGACTAGCGGTACCTACAATGAGCAGTTCTTC.

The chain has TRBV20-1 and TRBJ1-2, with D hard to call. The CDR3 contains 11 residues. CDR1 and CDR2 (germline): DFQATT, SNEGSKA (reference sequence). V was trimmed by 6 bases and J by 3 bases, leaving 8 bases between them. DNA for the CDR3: TGCAGTGCCACCGGGGACTATGGCTACACCTTC. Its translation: CSATGDYGYTF.

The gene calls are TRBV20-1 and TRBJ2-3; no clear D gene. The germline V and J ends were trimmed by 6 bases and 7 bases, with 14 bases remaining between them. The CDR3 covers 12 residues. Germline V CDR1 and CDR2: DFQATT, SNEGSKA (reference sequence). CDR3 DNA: TGCAGTGCCAGCCCCGAGGTCCATACGCAGTATTTT. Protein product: CSASPEVHTQYF.

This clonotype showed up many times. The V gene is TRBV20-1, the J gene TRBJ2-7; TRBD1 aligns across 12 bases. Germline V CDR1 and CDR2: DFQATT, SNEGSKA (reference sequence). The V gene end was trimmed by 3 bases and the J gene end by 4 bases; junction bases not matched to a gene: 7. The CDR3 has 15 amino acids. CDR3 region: CSARSGTGGGYEQYF. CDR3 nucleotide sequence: TGCAGTGCTAGGTCCGGGACAGGGGGCGGATACGAGCAGTACTTC.

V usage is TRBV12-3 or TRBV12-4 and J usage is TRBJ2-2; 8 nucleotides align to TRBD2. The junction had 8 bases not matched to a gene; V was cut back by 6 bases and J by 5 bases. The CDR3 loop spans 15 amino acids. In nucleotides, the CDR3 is TGTGCCAGCAGCCCATCGGGGGGGATGACCGGGGAGCTGTTTTTT. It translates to CASSPSGGMTGELFF.

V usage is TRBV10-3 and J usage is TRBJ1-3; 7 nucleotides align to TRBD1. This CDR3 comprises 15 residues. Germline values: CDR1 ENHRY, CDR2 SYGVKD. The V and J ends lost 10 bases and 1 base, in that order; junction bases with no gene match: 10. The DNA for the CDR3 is TGTGCCACCTCTGGGACAGCCAGGTCTGGAAACACCATATATTTT. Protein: CATSGTARSGNTIYF.

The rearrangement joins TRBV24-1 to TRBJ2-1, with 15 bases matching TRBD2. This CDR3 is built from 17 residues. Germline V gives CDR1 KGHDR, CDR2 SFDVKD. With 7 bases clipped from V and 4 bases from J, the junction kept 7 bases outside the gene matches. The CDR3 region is CATSEGLAGGLYNEQFF. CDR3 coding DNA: TGTGCCACCAGCGAGGGACTAGCGGGAGGACTATACAATGAGCAGTTCTTC.

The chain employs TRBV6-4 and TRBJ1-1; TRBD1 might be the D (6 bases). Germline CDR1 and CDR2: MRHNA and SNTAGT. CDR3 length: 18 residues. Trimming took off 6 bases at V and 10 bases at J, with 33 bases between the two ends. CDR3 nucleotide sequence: TGTGCCAGCAGCCCCTGGTTCAAGGGGGGCGCCTTAAAAGGTCTAGCTTTCTTT. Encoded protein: CASSPWFKGGALKGLAFF.